The 27 T cell receptor beta chains given below trace back to one sample, sequenced in a study of blood T cell repertoires in COVID-19. Libraries were prepared by immunoSEQ multiplex PCR; TCRdb keeps only in-frame clonotypes and omits some of them. The sample carries 130,000 to 150,000 clones, 84% recorded once. The sample consisted of peripheral blood. The receptors come from a human donor in a cohort sampled during active COVID-19.

The chain couples TRBV2 to TRBJ1-4, with D possibly TRBD1 on 5 matching bases. CDR1 and CDR2 (germline): SNHLY, FYNNEI. Trimming removed 7 bases from V and 8 bases from J, with 17 bases in between. The CDR3 length is 14 residues. The CDR3 loop is CASIGASGGEKLFF. The CDR3 DNA reads as TGTGCCAGCATAGGGGCTTCGGGCGGAGAAAAACTGTTTTTT.

The CDR3 loop is CASSVGTVATNEKLFF. The CDR3 DNA is TGCGCCAGCAGCGTCGGGACAGTTGCAACTAATGAAAAACTGTTTTTT. The V gene is TRBV5-1, the J gene TRBJ1-4, with TRBD1 matching over 7 bases. The CDR3 sequence is 16 residues long. V was pared by 4 bases and J by 0 bases, with 6 bases of the junction left unmatched. Germline V lookup: CDR1 SGHRS, CDR2 YFSETQ.

The chain employs TRBV7-2 and TRBJ1-5, with TRBD1 matching 7 bases. From germline, CDR1 is SGHTA and CDR2 FQGNSA. V trimming: 4 bases; J trimming: 7 bases; junction bases outside the gene matches: 7. The CDR3 contains 14 residues. CDR3 in amino acids: CASSSQGVGQPQHF. CDR3 sequence (DNA): TGTGCCAGCAGCTCCCAGGGGGTCGGCCAGCCCCAGCATTTT.

The rearrangement links TRBV5-6 to TRBJ1-6; the D is unclear. V lost 6 bases and J lost 8, with 21 bases in between. This CDR3 is built from 16 residues. Germline lookup yields CDR1 SGHDT and CDR2 YYEEEE. For the CDR3, the DNA is TGTGCCAGCACCTCTATGGGTAGTATTAGCGATTCACCCCTCCACTTT. It codes for CASTSMGSISDSPLHF.

This chain joins TRBV7-2 and TRBJ2-6; D gene ambiguous. Germline V CDR1 and CDR2: SGHTA, FQGNSA. V was pared by 1 base and J by 0 bases, with 10 bases between. The CDR3 consists of 17 residues. CDR3 loop: CASSLVASSSGANVLTF. The CDR3 nucleotides are TGTGCCAGCAGCTTAGTAGCTTCAAGCTCTGGGGCCAACGTCCTGACTTTC.

The rearrangement uses TRBV7-2 and TRBJ2-2; 7 nucleotides match TRBD1. Germline CDR1 and CDR2: SGHTA and FQGNSA. The CDR3 contains 14 residues. The V and J ends lost 5 bases and 4 bases, in that order; junction bases with no gene match: 4. For the CDR3, the DNA is TGTGCCAGCAGCCCCCGACAGGGCACCGGGGAGCTGTTTTTT. Amino acid sequence: CASSPRQGTGELFF.

This chain uses TRBV10-3 with TRBJ1-1; D uncertain. The CDR3 spans 11 residues. Germline-derived CDR1 and CDR2 are ENHRY and SYGVKD. With 7 bases removed from V and 4 bases from J, the gap between germline ends came to 7 bases. CDR3 DNA sequence: TGTGCCATCAACCGGGGCACTGAAGCTTTCTTT. Translation gives CAINRGTEAFF.

V is TRBV5-6 and J is TRBJ2-7, with D tentatively TRBD1 (6 bases). The CDR3 totals 15 residues. V lost 4 bases to trimming and J lost 5 bases, with 19 bases between them. The germline gives CDR1 SGHDT, CDR2 YYEEEE. The CDR3: CASSHTGTRPNEQYF. The CDR3 region has the DNA TGTGCCAGCAGCCATACCGGGACAAGACCGAACGAGCAGTACTTC.

The chain links TRBV18 to TRBJ2-3, with a possible D match to TRBD2 (5 bases). The CDR3 sequence is 14 residues long. The germline CDR1 and CDR2 sequences are KGHSH and LQKENI. V gave up 3 bases and J gave up 3 bases, with 10 bases separating them. CDR3 loop: CASSPLIATDTQYF. The CDR3 DNA follows: TGTGCCAGCTCACCCCTGATAGCGACAGATACGCAGTATTTT.

The chain joins TRBV4-2 to TRBJ1-2; D gene unclear. Germline values: CDR1 LGHNA, CDR2 YNFKEQ. CDR3 length equals 14 residues. V shed 0 bases and J shed 4 bases, with 9 bases lying between them. The CDR3 here is CASSQDEVGYGYTF. In nucleotides, the CDR3 is TGTGCCAGCAGCCAAGATGAGGTAGGCTATGGCTACACCTTC.

This chain connects TRBV7-8 to TRBJ1-5; 10 bases agree with TRBD1. V gave up 3 bases and J gave up 12 bases; unmatched junction bases: 11. Germline CDR1 SGHVS, CDR2 FQNEAQ. The CDR3 totals 15 residues. The CDR3 bases are TGTGCCAGCAGCTTCCCCGGGACAGGGGAAGTTCTCCAGCATTTT. Its translation is CASSFPGTGEVLQHF.

The chain combines TRBV11-3 with TRBJ1-1; D not resolved. CDR3 size: 14 residues. The ends were cut back, 0 bases at V and 7 bases at J, with 12 bases in the middle. The germline CDR1 and CDR2 sequences are SGHNT and YENEEA. CDR3 coding DNA: TGTGCCAGCAGCTTAGATCAGGATTTAGGTGAAGCTTTCTTT. This codes for CASSLDQDLGEAFF.

The chain couples TRBV2 to TRBJ1-1, with 8 bases identical to TRBD1. The junction had 2 bases not matched to a gene; V was cut back by 4 bases and J by 1 base. The CDR3 is 14 residues long. Germline-derived CDR1 and CDR2 are SNHLY and FYNNEI. The CDR3: CASSVDRGNTEAFF. The CDR3 nucleotides are TGTGCCAGCAGTGTAGACAGGGGGAACACTGAAGCTTTCTTT. Drawing the rest from reference TRBV2 and TRBJ1-1, the complete variable domain is EPEVTQTPSHQVTQMGQEVILRCVPISNHLYFYWYRQILGQKVEFLVSFYNNEISEKSEIFDDQFSVERPDGSNFTLKIRSTKLEDSAMYFCASSVDRGNTEAFFGQGTRLTVV.

The chain recombines TRBV9 with TRBJ1-6; no firm D call. V lost 0 bases to trimming and J lost 10 bases, with 11 bases between them. This CDR3 is built from 14 residues. Germline V gives CDR1 SGDLS, CDR2 YYNGEE. In nucleotides, the CDR3 is TGTGCCAGCAGCGTAGAGGGAGGCAGGTCACCCCTCCACTTT. Amino acids: CASSVEGGRSPLHF.

The chain recombines TRBV15 with TRBJ2-2; D is undetermined. V lost 2 bases, J lost 6 bases, and 7 bases lay in between. Germline loops: CDR1 LNHNV, CDR2 YYDKDF (reference sequence). The CDR3 is made up of 13 amino acids. The CDR3 coding sequence is TGTGCCACCAGCAGACCCACGGCCGGGGAGCTGTTTTTT. This encodes CATSRPTAGELFF.

Concerning this clone: One junction end does not reproduce the germline sequence, and a read error may be involved. This sequence joins TRBV14 and TRBJ1-2; D may be TRBD1 (5 bases). Germline V gives CDR1 SGHDN, CDR2 FVKESK. The CDR3 loop spans 15 amino acids. The DNA for the CDR3 is TGTGTCAGCAGCCAAGTGGGGGGAACCAACTATGGCTACACCTTC. Amino acids: CVSSQVGGTNYGYTF.

A single count supports this clone. The J gene is TRBJ2-7, the V gene TRBV3-1 (or the pseudogene TRBV3-2); 15 nucleotides match TRBD2. V was clipped by 3 bases and J by 4 bases; unmatched bases: 7. Germline CDR1 is LGHDT and CDR2 is YNNKEL (reference sequence). The CDR3 spans 17 residues. This chain's CDR3 is CASSHHGTSGGRYEQYF. For the CDR3, the DNA is TGTGCCAGCAGCCATCACGGGACTAGCGGGGGGAGGTACGAGCAGTACTTC.

The rearrangement links TRBV29-1 to TRBJ1-1, with D unclear. V was trimmed by 6 bases and J by 1 base, leaving 9 bases between them. CDR3 length: 12 residues. The germline V gene encodes CDR1 SQVTM and CDR2 ANQGSEA. DNA for the CDR3: TGCAGCGTCTCTGACACGAACACTGAAGCTTTCTTT. Translation gives CSVSDTNTEAFF. The full variable domain, in which reference TRBV29-1 and TRBJ1-1 provide the parts outside the CDR3, is SAVISQKPSRDICQRGTSLTIQCQVDSQVTMMFWYRQQPGQSLTLIATANQGSEATYESGFVIDKFPISRPNLTFSTLTVSNMSPEDSSIYLCSVSDTNTEAFFGQGTRLTVV.

The chain combines TRBV19 with TRBJ1-5; perhaps TRBD1 as D (5 bases). The CDR3 runs to 15 residues. Trimming left V 6 bases short and J 6 bases short, with 18 bases between. CDR1 is LNHDA and CDR2 is SQIVND in the germline V gene (reference sequence). Here the CDR3 reads CASRTDFTSGQPQHF. For the CDR3, the DNA is TGTGCCAGTAGGACAGACTTCACGTCGGGTCAGCCCCAGCATTTT.

This clone was seen just once. The V and J genes are TRBV6-2 or TRBV6-3 and TRBJ1-2; 7 bases match TRBD1. The CDR3 loop spans 15 amino acids. The V gene end was trimmed by 5 bases and the J gene end by 8 bases; junction bases not matched to a gene: 14. CDR1 is MNHEY, CDR2 SVGEGT, per germline. This CDR3 reads CASSALPSGTAGYTF. DNA of the CDR3: TGTGCCAGCAGTGCCCTTCCCTCCGGGACAGCCGGCTACACCTTC.

This clone was detected once. The V and J genes are TRBV4-3 and TRBJ2-3; maybe TRBD2 (6 bases). The CDR3 runs to 16 residues. CDR1 is LGHNA and CDR2 is YSLEER in the germline V gene. Between the trimmed V and J ends, which lost 4 bases and 2 bases, there was a span of 16 bases. The CDR3 DNA reads as TGCGCCAGCAGCCCCTCTTCCGGACTACACACAGATACGCAGTATTTT. It encodes CASSPSSGLHTDTQYF.

The J gene is TRBJ1-1, the V gene TRBV28, with D possibly matching TRBD1 (6 bases). There are 13 residues in the CDR3. CDR1 MDHEN and CDR2 SYDVKM come from the germline V gene. V was shortened by 5 bases and J by 3 bases, with 10 bases between the two germline ends. The CDR3 DNA sequence: TGTGCCAGCAGTCCGCAGGGGTACACTGAAGCTTTCTTT. This sequence encodes CASSPQGYTEAFF.

This clone was seen only once. The chain has TRBV9 and TRBJ1-1, with D possibly TRBD1 on 5 matching bases. Trimming left V 4 bases short and J 8 bases short, with 21 bases between. CDR1 SGDLS and CDR2 YYNGEE come from the germline V gene. This CDR3 is built from 15 residues. The CDR3, as DNA: TGTGCCAGCAGCTCACGGACAAGGCCAGATTCGGAAGCTTTCTTT. Translated: CASSSRTRPDSEAFF. The full variable domain, completed using reference TRBV9 and TRBJ1-1, is DSGVTQTPKHLITATGQRVTLRCSPRSGDLSVYWYQQSLDQGLQFLIQYYNGEERAKGNILERFSAQQFPDLHSELNLSSLELGDSALYFCASSSRTRPDSEAFFGQGTRLTVV.

The rearrangement joins TRBV27 to TRBJ1-1; perhaps TRBD1 as D (6 bases). Germline values: CDR1 MNHEY, CDR2 SMNVEV (reference sequence). There are 13 residues in the CDR3. V lost 5 bases, J lost 7 bases, and 14 bases lay in between. CDR3 DNA sequence: TGTGCCAGCAGTCCCCGGGACACCCATGAAGCTTTCTTT. As protein: CASSPRDTHEAFF.

V usage is TRBV18 and J usage is TRBJ1-2; TRBD1 is a possible D gene (6 bases). Per the germline V gene, CDR1 is KGHSH and CDR2 is LQKENI. V dropped 3 bases and J dropped 7 bases, with 9 bases sitting between them. There are 12 residues in the CDR3. The CDR3 nucleotides read TGTGCCAGCTCACCTGACAGGTCTGGCTACACCTTC. It translates to CASSPDRSGYTF.

The rearrangement links TRBV5-6 to TRBJ1-6, with a weak D call TRBD1 (6 bases). V was trimmed by 4 bases and J by 1 base, leaving 18 bases between them. CDR1 is SGHDT and CDR2 is YYEEEE in the germline V gene. This CDR3 contains 18 residues. CDR3 in amino acids: CASSLNWGGPSYNSPLHF. Written as DNA, the CDR3 is TGTGCCAGCAGCCTTAATTGGGGGGGGCCTTCCTATAATTCACCCCTCCACTTT. Based on the CDR3 plus reference TRBV5-6 and TRBJ1-6, the full variable domain is DAGVTQSPTHLIKTRGQQVTLRCSPKSGHDTVSWYQQALGQGPQFIFQYYEEEERQRGNFPDRFSGHQFPNYSSELNVNALLLGDSALYLCASSLNWGGPSYNSPLHFGNGTRLTVT.

This chain connects TRBV7-3 to TRBJ1-4; D is ambiguous. CDR1 and CDR2 from the germline V gene are SGHTA and FQGTGA. This CDR3 has 14 amino acids. V lost 8 bases and J 0 bases, leaving 10 bases between the germline ends. This CDR3 reads CASPKISTNEKLFF. The CDR3 nucleotides read TGTGCCAGCCCTAAGATTTCAACTAATGAAAAACTGTTTTTT.